A single TCR beta chain is shown here with its context. This sample was included in a study of monozygotic twins with inflammatory bowel disease. Reprocessing the 5' RACE reads, TCRdb reports a single entry for every CDR3 protein and omits DNA. Here the sample table reports 440,000 or so distinct CDR3 sequences. The germline gives CDR1 MNHEY, CDR2 SMNVEV (reference sequence). CDR3 size: 13 residues. The source of this sequence is a human donor with ulcerative colitis or Crohn's disease, or a healthy co-twin of an affected twin (not recorded which). The sequenced material came from blood. The rearrangement links TRBV27 to TRBJ2-7; TCRdb's D call, TRBD1, is unchecked because there is no DNA. The CDR3 is CASSRRQVGEQYF.